The entry below gives a single TCR beta chain sequence along with its context. The data derive from a study of blood T cell repertoires in COVID-19. Across the whole study: Donors in the United States, Italy and Spain gave samples during acute or convalescent COVID-19.

As handled by the study authors: Quantification of nucleated cells was approximated via reference gene primer amplification. Sequenced by immunoSEQ multiplex PCR; TCRdb stores in-frame clones only, minus some. V and J calls and clone size are those listed in that table; D and trimming were worked out from the DNA. The repertoire holds more than 200,000 clones, with roughly 90% as singletons. This receptor was taken from a woman between 50 and 59 years old with acute or convalescent COVID-19. Sequenced: peripheral blood.

Written as DNA, the CDR3 is TGTGCCTGGAGTGTAGGGGGTGAAGCTTTCTTT. This sequence encodes CAWSVGGEAFF. The chain combines TRBV30 with TRBJ1-1; a weak D match, TRBD1 (6 bases). CDR3 length: 11 amino acids. From germline, CDR1 is GTSNPN and CDR2 SVGIG (reference sequence). V lost 0 bases, J lost 7 bases, and 6 bases lay in between.